Listed here are 13 T cell receptor beta chains from one sample, sequenced in a study of cytomegalovirus exposure and HLA in healthy donors (TCRdb year 2017). The library came from the immunoSEQ multiplex PCR assay. The multiplex PCR relied on a mix of 60 forward primers for TCR Vbeta segments and 13 reverse primers for TCR Jbeta segments. TCRdb provides this immuneACCESS table in a form limited to in-frame rearrangements. Some clones are lacking; in checked studies, under half of them reflect an unresolved V gene, and why the rest are absent is not known. For this sample the table gives 150,000 to 200,000 clones, of which approximately 88% were detected only once. The top ten clonotypes cover 0.25% to 0.3% of the sample. The sequencing input was PBMCs. Receptors were obtained from a boy aged 5-17 years in good health and CMV-seronegative.

The gene calls are TRBV7-8 and TRBJ1-5; TRBD1 agrees at 8 bases. The V segment lost 4 bases and the J segment 2 bases; nucleotides outside the gene matches: 4. The CDR3 totals 15 residues. Looked up from germline, CDR1 is SGHVS and CDR2 is FQNEAQ. Written as DNA, the CDR3 is TGTGCCAGCAGCTCAGAGACAGGGGGCAATCAGCCCCAGCATTTT. This sequence encodes CASSSETGGNQPQHF.

The V gene is TRBV9, the J gene TRBJ2-5; TRBD2 is a possible D gene (6 bases). V lost 1 base and J 5 bases, leaving 18 bases between the germline ends. Germline-derived CDR1 and CDR2 are SGDLS and YYNGEE. The CDR3 runs to 16 residues. The chain's CDR3 is CASSVSGGGLGETQYF. CDR3 DNA sequence: TGTGCCAGCAGCGTATCTGGGGGAGGACTCGGGGAGACCCAGTACTTC.

The chain uses TRBV27 and TRBJ2-1; 10 nucleotides align to TRBD1. The junction had 9 bases not matched to a gene; V was cut back by 7 bases and J by 9 bases. Germline assignment: CDR1 MNHEY and CDR2 SMNVEV (reference sequence). The CDR3 consists of 14 residues. CDR3 in amino acids: CASTHPGQGFEQFF. The DNA for the CDR3 is TGTGCCAGCACCCATCCGGGACAGGGGTTTGAGCAGTTCTTC.

V and J are TRBV30 and TRBJ1-3, with D possibly matching TRBD1 (5 bases). This CDR3 comprises 16 residues. Germline V gene sequence: CDR1 GTSNPN, CDR2 SVGIG (reference sequence). V shed 2 bases and J shed 2 bases, with 16 bases lying between them. The CDR3 bases are TGTGCCTGGAGTAAGCTCGGGCAGGGAACTGGAAACACCATATATTTT. Translated: CAWSKLGQGTGNTIYF.

The gene calls are TRBV7-3 and TRBJ2-1; the match to TRBD2 covers 8 bases. The CDR3 spans 14 residues. Germline V gene sequence: CDR1 SGHTA, CDR2 FQGTGA. Trimming at V came to 3 bases and at J to 2 bases, leaving 0 bases not matched to a gene. CDR3 DNA sequence: TGTGCCAGCAGCTTTAGCGGGGCCTACAATGAGCAGTTCTTC. It encodes CASSFSGAYNEQFF.

This clone was seen once. V and J are TRBV19 and TRBJ1-1; D not resolved. This CDR3 contains 14 residues. Germline V CDR1 and CDR2: LNHDA, SQIVND (reference sequence). V gave up 3 bases and J gave up 0 bases, with 8 bases separating them. The CDR3 DNA follows: TGTGCCAGTAGTATCGAGCTAATGAACACTGAAGCTTTCTTT. It yields the protein CASSIELMNTEAFF.

A single count supports this clone. The chain links TRBV7-9 to TRBJ2-5; D may be TRBD2 (5 bases). The CDR3 covers 13 residues. Germline V gives CDR1 SEHNR, CDR2 FQNEAQ (reference sequence). The germline V and J ends were trimmed by 5 bases and 7 bases, with 14 bases remaining between them. CDR3 region: CASSLPREGTQYF. CDR3 bases: TGTGCCAGCAGCCTCCCCCGAGAGGGGACCCAGTACTTC.

The chain combines TRBV29-1 with TRBJ1-1; D is perhaps TRBD1 (5 bases). Germline assignment: CDR1 SQVTM and CDR2 ANQGSEA. V was trimmed by 6 bases and J by 2 bases, leaving 16 bases between them. The CDR3 loop spans 14 amino acids. In DNA, the CDR3 is TGCAGCGTCAGTTCTCAAGACAGCAACACTGAAGCTTTCTTT. This sequence encodes CSVSSQDSNTEAFF.

Turning to this clone: At one end, the junction sequence differs from germline, possibly due to a read error. The chain employs TRBV13 and TRBJ2-7, with TRBD2 identical over 7 bases. The germline V gene has CDR1 PRHDT and CDR2 FYEKMQ (reference sequence). This CDR3 comprises 15 residues. For the CDR3, the DNA is TGTGCCAGCACCTTAGCCGGGAGGCTAAACTACGAGCAGTACTTC. Protein: CASTLAGRLNYEQYF.

J is TRBJ1-4 and V is TRBV9, with TRBD1 as a possible D gene (6 bases). There are 15 residues in the CDR3. Trimming took off 3 bases at V and 5 bases at J, with 14 bases between the two ends. Per germline, CDR1 SGDLS and CDR2 YYNGEE. The CDR3 reads CASSDRERENEKLFF. In DNA form, the CDR3 reads TGTGCCAGCAGCGACAGGGAGAGGGAGAATGAAAAACTGTTTTTT.

J is TRBJ2-1 and V is TRBV6-5, with 10 bases fitting TRBD1. The junction had 9 bases not matched to a gene; V was cut back by 2 bases and J by 8 bases. The CDR3 is made up of 16 amino acids. The V gene's germline CDR1 is MNHEY and CDR2 SVGAGI. In nucleotides, the CDR3 is TGTGCCAGCAGTTACACTTCCGGGACAGGGGTAGATGAGCAGTTCTTC. The encoded protein is CASSYTSGTGVDEQFF.

The V and J genes are TRBV12-5 and TRBJ1-2; D is undetermined. Trimming left V 2 bases short and J 6 bases short, with 7 bases between. The CDR3 has 12 residues. Germline V gene sequence: CDR1 LGHNT, CDR2 FRNRAP. The CDR3 sequence is CASGLTIDGYTF. In DNA form, the CDR3 reads TGTGCTAGTGGTTTGACTATTGATGGCTACACCTTC.

The CDR3 loop is CASSPQTGSSNQPQHF. The CDR3 coding sequence is TGTGCCAGCTCACCACAGACAGGGTCTAGCAATCAGCCCCAGCATTTT. This chain uses TRBV18 with TRBJ1-5, with 7 nucleotides matching TRBD1. CDR1 KGHSH and CDR2 LQKENI come from the germline V gene. This CDR3 is built from 16 residues. Germline trimming cut 1 base from V and 0 bases from J; bases unmatched to any gene: 3.